This is a list of T cell receptor beta chains from one sample in a study of glioma-infiltrating T cells after dendritic cell vaccination. Measured with immunoSEQ multiplex PCR; TCRdb has only the in-frame clones, and not every one. The repertoire consists of around 92,000 clones, with approximately 80% occurring once and the leading ten covering 4.5% to 5.5%. Material: blood, obtained after dendritic cell vaccination. The source is a human donor with glioblastoma. Each CDR3 is given with its conserved first and last residue. The D gene is left open where the match is weak. Only part of the rows carry a size: once, few, many, or a class if the clone is expanded.

j_call v_call d_call clone_size cdr3_nt cdr3_aa
TRBJ2-7 TRBV5-1 TRBD1 - TGCGCCAGCAGCCCAGGGGACAGGGCTTTCTACGAGCAGTACTTC CASSPGDRAFYEQYF
TRBJ2-5 TRBV11-2 TRBD2 - TGTGCCAGCAGCCTGGGACTATCTCGGGAGACCCAGTACTTC CASSLGLSRETQYF
TRBJ1-1 TRBV10-3 TRBD1 - TGTGCCATCAGTGAGAGAGGGACAGGGTCCACTGAAGCTTTCTTT CAISERGTGSTEAFF
TRBJ2-3 TRBV5-1 - few TGCGCCAGCAGCTTGAGGGAGGTTGATACGCAGTATTTT CASSLREVDTQYF
TRBJ2-7 TRBV19 TRBD2 - TGTGCCAGTAGGCGGACTAGCGGGAACTCCTACGAGCAGTACTTC CASRRTSGNSYEQYF
TRBJ2-2 TRBV2 TRBD2 - TGTGCCAGCAGTGCGGGGACTAGCGGGGGGCTTGGCACCGGGGAGCTGTTTTTT CASSAGTSGGLGTGELFF
TRBJ1-1 TRBV5-1 TRBD1 - TGCGCCAGCAGCTTGGTGGCAGGGGGAAGGACTGAAGCTTTCTTT CASSLVAGGRTEAFF
TRBJ2-5 TRBV29-1 - - TGCAGCGTGGGGGGATACAGGGGGCAGGCTAGCGGGAGCCAAGAGACCCAGTACTTC CSVGGYRGQASGSQETQYF
TRBJ1-5 TRBV16 TRBD1 - TGTGCCAGCACCCAGACAGGGGGCGATCAGCCCCAGCATTTT CASTQTGGDQPQHF
TRBJ1-1 TRBV5-1 - - TGCGCCAGCAGGGATCTCGGGGGGGGCGATCGTAAGAACACTGAAGCTTTCTTT CASRDLGGGDRKNTEAFF
TRBJ2-7 TRBV7-2 TRBD2 few TGTGCCAGCAGCTTCCTAGCGGGAGGCTACGAGCAGTACTTC CASSFLAGGYEQYF
TRBJ2-7 TRBV6-1 TRBD1 few TGTGCCAGCAGACATACAGGGGGCCGCCCGGAGCAGTACTTC CASRHTGGRPEQYF
TRBJ1-1 TRBV7-8 TRBD1 few TGTGCCAGCAGCCAGTTAAACAGGGGAATGAACACTGAAGCTTTCTTT CASSQLNRGMNTEAFF
TRBJ2-7 TRBV7-7 TRBD2 - TGTGCTAGCAGCTTAGCGTTGCGGGAGAGGTTCCACGAGCAGTACTTC CASSLALRERFHEQYF
TRBJ2-6 TRBV2 - - TGTGCCAGCAAGGGAGAATCTGGGGCCAACGTCCTGACTTTC CASKGESGANVLTF
TRBJ2-1 TRBV27 TRBD1 - TGTGCCAGCAAAATCCGGACAGGTCCCTACAATGAGCAGTTCTTC CASKIRTGPYNEQFF
TRBJ1-2 TRBV5-1 TRBD1 - TGCGCCAGCAGCTTGGGACAGGGGCCCTATGGCTACACCTTC CASSLGQGPYGYTF
TRBJ1-5 TRBV19 - - TGTGCCAGTAGTATTATGGGGCAGGGGATCAATCAGCCCCAGCATTTT CASSIMGQGINQPQHF
TRBJ1-1 TRBV18 - - TGTGCCAGCTCACAAGGGGACATGCAAGCTTTCTTT CASSQGDMQAFF
TRBJ1-4 TRBV2 - - TGTGCCAGCAGGACTGAAACAACTAATGAAAAACTGTTTTTT CASRTETTNEKLFF
TRBJ2-2 TRBV5-1 TRBD1 - TGCGCCAGCAGCCAACAGGGGGGAAACACCGGGGAGCTGTTTTTT CASSQQGGNTGELFF
TRBJ1-1 TRBV18 - - TGTGCCAGCTCACCAAGGTTAGAGGGGGTGAACACTGAAGCTTTCTTT CASSPRLEGVNTEAFF
TRBJ2-1 TRBV14 - - TGTGCCAGCAGCCAAGAGGAGGGACTGCTTATCAATGAGCAGTTCTTC CASSQEEGLLINEQFF
TRBJ1-2 TRBV9 - - TGTGCCAGCACCCTGACGGGGGGTCTCTACACCTTC CASTLTGGLYTF
TRBJ2-7 TRBV30 TRBD2 - TGTGCCTGGAGTCCAGCGGGAGTCCGGGAGCAGTACTTC CAWSPAGVREQYF
TRBJ1-4 TRBV18 - - TGTGCCAGCTCACCAATACAGGTTGCAACTAATGAAAAACTGTTTTTT CASSPIQVATNEKLFF